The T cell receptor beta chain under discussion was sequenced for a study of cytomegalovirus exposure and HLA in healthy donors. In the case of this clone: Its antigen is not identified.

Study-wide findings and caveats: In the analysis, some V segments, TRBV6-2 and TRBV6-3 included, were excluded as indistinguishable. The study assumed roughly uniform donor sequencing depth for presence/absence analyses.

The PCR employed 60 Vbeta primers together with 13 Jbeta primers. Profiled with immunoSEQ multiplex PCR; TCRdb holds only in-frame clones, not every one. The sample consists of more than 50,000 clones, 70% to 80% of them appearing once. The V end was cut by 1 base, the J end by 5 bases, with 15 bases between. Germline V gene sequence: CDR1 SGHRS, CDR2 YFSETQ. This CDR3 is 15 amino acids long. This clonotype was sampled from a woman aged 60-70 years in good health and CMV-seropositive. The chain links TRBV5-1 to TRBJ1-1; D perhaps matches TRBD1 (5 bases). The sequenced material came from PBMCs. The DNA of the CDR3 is TGCGCCAGCAGCTTGTTGCCCGATGGGGGGACTGAAGCTTTCTTT. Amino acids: CASSLLPDGGTEAFF. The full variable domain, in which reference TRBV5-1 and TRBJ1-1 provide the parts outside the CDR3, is KAGVTQTPRYLIKTRGQQVTLSCSPISGHRSVSWYQQTPGQGLQFLFEYFSETQRNKGNFPGRFSGRQFSNSRSEMNVSTLELGDSALYLCASSLLPDGGTEAFFGQGTRLTVV.